This T cell receptor beta chain was sequenced for a study of shared clonotypes between healthy human individuals. Study-wide findings and caveats: Several donors shared roughly 5% of their naive CD4 clonotypes.

Between the trimmed V and J ends, which lost 0 bases and 2 bases, there was a span of 13 bases. The CDR3 totals 15 residues. Looked up from germline, CDR1 is SQVTM and CDR2 is ANQGSEA. Authors' analysis steps: ImmunoSEQ junction-only sequences lacked quality scores, so their filtering differed. Sequencing used immunoSEQ multiplex PCR; TCRdb keeps in-frame clones, though not all of them. V, J and clone size reflect that table, while D and trimming were determined from the DNA. The sample includes about 2.4 million clones, more than 85% of them seen just once. Note on this clone: Its matching antigen is unknown.

J is TRBJ2-5 and V is TRBV29-1; D is perhaps TRBD2 (5 bases). The source material was naive CD4+ T cells from PBMCs. Noted subset: CD45RA+ positively selected. The clonotype was recovered from a man younger than 30 in good health. Some clones in this sample may be carry-over from other donors' samples. Here the CDR3 reads CSVEDRWRPQETQYF. For the CDR3, the DNA is TGCAGCGTTGAAGATCGGTGGAGGCCTCAAGAGACCCAGTACTTC.